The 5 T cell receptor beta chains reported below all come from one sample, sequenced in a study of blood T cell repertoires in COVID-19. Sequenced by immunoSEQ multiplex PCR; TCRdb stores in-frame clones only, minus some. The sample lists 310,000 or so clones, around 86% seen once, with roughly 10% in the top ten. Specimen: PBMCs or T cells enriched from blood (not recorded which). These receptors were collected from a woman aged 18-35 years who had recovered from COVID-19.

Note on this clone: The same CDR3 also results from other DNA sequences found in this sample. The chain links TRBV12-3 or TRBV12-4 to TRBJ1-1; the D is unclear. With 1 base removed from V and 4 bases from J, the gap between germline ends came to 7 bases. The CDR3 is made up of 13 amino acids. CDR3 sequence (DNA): TGTGCCAGCAGTTTAGGGGAGGCCACTGAAGCTTTCTTT. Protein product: CASSLGEATEAFF.

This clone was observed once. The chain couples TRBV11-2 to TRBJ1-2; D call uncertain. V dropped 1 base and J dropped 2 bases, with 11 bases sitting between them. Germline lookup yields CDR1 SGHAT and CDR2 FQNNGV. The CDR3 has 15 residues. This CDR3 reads CASSLAARLNYGYTF. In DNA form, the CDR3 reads TGTGCCAGCAGCTTAGCGGCCAGACTGAACTATGGCTACACCTTC.

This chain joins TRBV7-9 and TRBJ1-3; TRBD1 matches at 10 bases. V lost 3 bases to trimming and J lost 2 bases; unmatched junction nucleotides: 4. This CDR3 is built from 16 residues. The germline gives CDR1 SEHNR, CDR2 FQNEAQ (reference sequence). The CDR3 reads CASSFPGQGTGNTIYF. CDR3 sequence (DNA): TGTGCCAGCAGCTTTCCGGGACAGGGGACTGGAAACACCATATATTTT.

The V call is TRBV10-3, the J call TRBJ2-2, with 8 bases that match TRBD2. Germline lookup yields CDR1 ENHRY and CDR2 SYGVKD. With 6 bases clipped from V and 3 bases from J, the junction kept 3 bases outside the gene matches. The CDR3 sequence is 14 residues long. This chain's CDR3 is CAISGRADTGELFF. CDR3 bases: TGTGCCATCAGCGGGAGGGCCGACACCGGGGAGCTGTTTTTT.

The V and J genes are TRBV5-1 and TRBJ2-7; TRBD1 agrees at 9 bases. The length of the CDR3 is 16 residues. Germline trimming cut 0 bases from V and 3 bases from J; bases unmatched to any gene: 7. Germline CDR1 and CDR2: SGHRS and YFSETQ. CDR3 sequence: CASSLEAGTGFYEQYF. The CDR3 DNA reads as TGCGCCAGCAGCTTGGAGGCCGGGACAGGGTTCTACGAGCAGTACTTC.